The clone carrying this T cell receptor beta chain came up a few times. Its antigen is not identified. This sample is part of a study of early T cells in non-severe SARS-CoV-2 infection. The overall study: The sequenced material was bulk RNA from unsorted whole blood, and its chains were unpaired. The study, taken as a whole, reports: Using VDJdb, the matching emphasized anti-spike CD8 responses while missing private and CD4 specificities.

TCRdb analysed the 5' RACE reads with MiXCR anew, one entry per CDR3 protein. The sample lists approximately 56,000 distinct CDR3 sequences, about 15% occurring once. The CDR3 sequence is 15 residues long. Looked up from germline, CDR1 is GTSNPN and CDR2 is SVGIG (reference sequence). The germline V and J ends were trimmed by 7 bases and 5 bases, with 21 bases remaining between them. V is TRBV30 and J is TRBJ2-1; D possibly corresponds to TRBD1 (7 bases). The TCR comes from an adult who was a healthcare worker with PCR-confirmed SARS-CoV-2 infection or an uninfected control (not recorded which). The specimen comprised whole blood, sampled at baseline. The CDR3 here is CASRAGGTANNEQFF. CDR3 nucleotides: TGTGCCTCCCGGGCTGGAGGGACAGCTAACAATGAGCAGTTCTTC.